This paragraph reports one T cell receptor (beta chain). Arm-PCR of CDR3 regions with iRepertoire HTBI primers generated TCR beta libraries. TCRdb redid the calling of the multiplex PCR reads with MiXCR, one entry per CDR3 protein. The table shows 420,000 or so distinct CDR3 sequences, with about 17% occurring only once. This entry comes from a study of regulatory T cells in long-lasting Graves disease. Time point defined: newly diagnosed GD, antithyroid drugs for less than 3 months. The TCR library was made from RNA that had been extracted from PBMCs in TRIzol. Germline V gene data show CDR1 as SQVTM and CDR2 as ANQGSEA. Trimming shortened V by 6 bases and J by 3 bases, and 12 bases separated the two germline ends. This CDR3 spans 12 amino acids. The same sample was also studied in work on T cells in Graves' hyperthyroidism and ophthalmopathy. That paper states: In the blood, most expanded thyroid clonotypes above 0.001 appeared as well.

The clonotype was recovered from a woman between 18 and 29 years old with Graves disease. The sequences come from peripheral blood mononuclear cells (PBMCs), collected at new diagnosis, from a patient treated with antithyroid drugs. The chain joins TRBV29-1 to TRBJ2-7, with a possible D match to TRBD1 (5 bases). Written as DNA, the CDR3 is TGCAGCGTGGGGCAGGGCCACTACGAGCAGTACTTC. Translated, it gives CSVGQGHYEQYF.